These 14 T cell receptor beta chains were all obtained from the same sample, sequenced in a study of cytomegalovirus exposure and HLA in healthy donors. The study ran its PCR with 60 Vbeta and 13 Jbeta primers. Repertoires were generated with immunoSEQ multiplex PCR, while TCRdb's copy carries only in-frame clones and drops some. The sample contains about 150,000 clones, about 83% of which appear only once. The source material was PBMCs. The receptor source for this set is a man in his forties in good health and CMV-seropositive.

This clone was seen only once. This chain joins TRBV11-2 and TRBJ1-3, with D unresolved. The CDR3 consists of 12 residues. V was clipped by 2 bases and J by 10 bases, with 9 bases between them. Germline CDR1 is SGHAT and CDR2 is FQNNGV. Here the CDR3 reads CASSLPSGTIYF. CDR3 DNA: TGTGCCAGCAGCTTACCGAGCGGAACCATATATTTT. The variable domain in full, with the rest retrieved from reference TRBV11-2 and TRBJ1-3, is EAGVAQSPRYKIIEKRQSVAFWCNPISGHATLYWYQQILGQGPKLLIQFQNNGVVDDSQLPKDRFSAERLKGVDSTLKIQPAKLEDSAVYLCASSLPSGTIYFGEGSWLTVV.

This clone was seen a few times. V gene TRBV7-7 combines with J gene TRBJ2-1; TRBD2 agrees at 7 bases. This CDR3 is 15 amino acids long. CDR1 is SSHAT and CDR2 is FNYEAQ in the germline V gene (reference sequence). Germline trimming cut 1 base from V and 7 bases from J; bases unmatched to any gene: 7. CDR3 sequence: CASSLDVAGVNEQFF. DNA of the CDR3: TGTGCCAGCAGCTTAGATGTAGCGGGCGTAAATGAGCAGTTCTTC.

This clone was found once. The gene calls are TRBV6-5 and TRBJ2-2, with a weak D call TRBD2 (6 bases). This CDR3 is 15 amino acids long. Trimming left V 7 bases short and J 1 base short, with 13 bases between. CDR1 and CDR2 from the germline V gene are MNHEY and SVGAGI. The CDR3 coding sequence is TGTGCCAGCAAGGGGCGACTAGTGAACACCGGGGAGCTGTTTTTT. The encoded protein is CASKGRLVNTGELFF.

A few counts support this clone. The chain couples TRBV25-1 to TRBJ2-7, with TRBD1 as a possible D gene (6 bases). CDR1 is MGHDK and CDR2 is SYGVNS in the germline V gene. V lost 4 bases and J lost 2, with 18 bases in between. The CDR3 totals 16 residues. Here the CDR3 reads CASSGTTGFLTYEQYF. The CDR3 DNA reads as TGTGCCAGCAGTGGGACGACAGGATTCCTAACCTACGAGCAGTACTTC.

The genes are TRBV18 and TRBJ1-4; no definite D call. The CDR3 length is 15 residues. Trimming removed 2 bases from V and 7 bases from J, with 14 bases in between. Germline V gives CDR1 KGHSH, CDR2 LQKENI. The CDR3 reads CASSPLRAQAEKLFF. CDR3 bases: TGTGCCAGCTCACCATTGAGGGCTCAGGCTGAAAAACTGTTTTTT.

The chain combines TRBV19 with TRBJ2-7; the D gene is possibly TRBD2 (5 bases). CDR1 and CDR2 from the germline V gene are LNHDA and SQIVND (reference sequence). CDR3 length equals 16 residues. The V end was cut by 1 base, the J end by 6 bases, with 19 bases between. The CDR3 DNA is TGTGCCAGTAGTATAGCGGGCCGGAGGCGGTTCAGCGAGCAGTACTTC. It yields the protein CASSIAGRRRFSEQYF.

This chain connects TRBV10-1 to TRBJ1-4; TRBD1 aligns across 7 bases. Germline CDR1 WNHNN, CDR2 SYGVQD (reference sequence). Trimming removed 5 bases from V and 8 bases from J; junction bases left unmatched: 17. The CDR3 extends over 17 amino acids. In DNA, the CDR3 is TGCGCCAGCAGTCTAGGACCGGGACAGCGGACGTTGGAAAAACTGTTTTTT. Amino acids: CASSLGPGQRTLEKLFF.

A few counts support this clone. The CDR3 reads CASSQGQDGGKLFF. As DNA, the CDR3 is TGCGCCAGCAGCCAAGGACAGGATGGGGGAAAACTGTTTTTT. This chain connects TRBV4-1 to TRBJ1-4; weak D call: TRBD1 (6 bases). Trimming left V 1 base short and J 10 bases short, with 13 bases between. The CDR3 has 14 amino acids. Germline V gives CDR1 MGHRA, CDR2 YSYEKL.

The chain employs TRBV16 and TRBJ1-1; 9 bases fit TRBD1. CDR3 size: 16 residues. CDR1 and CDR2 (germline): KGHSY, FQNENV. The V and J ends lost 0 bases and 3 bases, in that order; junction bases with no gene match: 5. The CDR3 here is CASSQSGTGYDTEAFF. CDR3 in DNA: TGTGCCAGCAGCCAATCTGGGACAGGGTACGACACTGAAGCTTTCTTT.

Here the CDR3 reads CASSSPSGSLDEQFF. The DNA of the CDR3 is TGTGCCAGCAGTTCCCCTAGCGGGAGCTTGGATGAGCAGTTCTTC. The V call is TRBV28, the J call TRBJ2-1; 10 nucleotides agree with TRBD2. The CDR3 consists of 15 residues. V was pared by 4 bases and J by 8 bases, with 8 bases of the junction left unmatched. Germline CDR1 and CDR2: MDHEN and SYDVKM.

CDR3 loop: CATSSEDQPQHF. In nucleotides, the CDR3 is TGTGCCACCAGCAGTGAGGATCAGCCCCAGCATTTT. This sequence joins TRBV15 and TRBJ1-5, with no clear D. Per germline, CDR1 LNHNV and CDR2 YYDKDF (reference sequence). V lost 3 bases, J lost 5 bases, and 5 bases lay in between. The CDR3 is made up of 12 amino acids.

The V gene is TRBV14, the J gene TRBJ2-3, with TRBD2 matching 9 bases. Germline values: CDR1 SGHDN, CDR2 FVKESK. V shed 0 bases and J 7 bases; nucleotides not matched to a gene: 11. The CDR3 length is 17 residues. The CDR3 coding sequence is TGTGCCAGCAGCCAAGATCCTAGGCGGGAGGGCCGGAATACGCAGTATTTT. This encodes CASSQDPRREGRNTQYF.

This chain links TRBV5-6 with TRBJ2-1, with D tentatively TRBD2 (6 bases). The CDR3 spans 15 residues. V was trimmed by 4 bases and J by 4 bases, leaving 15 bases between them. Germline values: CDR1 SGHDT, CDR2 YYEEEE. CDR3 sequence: CASSPVGEVYNEQFF. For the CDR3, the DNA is TGTGCCAGCAGCCCAGTGGGGGAGGTTTACAATGAGCAGTTCTTC.

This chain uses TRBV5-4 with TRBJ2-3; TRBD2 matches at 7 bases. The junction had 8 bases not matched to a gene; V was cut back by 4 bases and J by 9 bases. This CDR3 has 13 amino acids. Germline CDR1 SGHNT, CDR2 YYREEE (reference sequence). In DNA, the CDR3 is TGTGCCAGCAGCACCGCGGGAGTAGAAACGCAGTATTTT. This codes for CASSTAGVETQYF.